These T cell receptor beta chains were read from a single sample in a study of T cell responses to AZD1222 COVID-19 vaccine. Only in-frame clones appear in the TCRdb table, and some are missing; sequencing was by immunoSEQ multiplex PCR. The table lists roughly 93,000 clones, around 89% of them singletons. The sequences come from peripheral blood, collected on day 0 of AZD1222 vaccination. These receptors came from an adult in good health. CDR3s include the opening cysteine and the closing phenylalanine or tryptophan. D genes are given only for firm matches. Size values are once, few and many counts, or a class for expanded clones, and some rows have none.

clone size: few; J gene: TRBJ1-1; D gene: TRBD1; V gene: TRBV6-5; CDR3 protein: CASSPGTGAGEAFF; CDR3 DNA: TGTGCCAGCAGCCCCGGGACAGGAGCTGGTGAAGCTTTCTTT
clone size: .; J gene: TRBJ1-2; D gene: .; V gene: TRBV4-1; CDR3 protein: CASSQVKAGANGYTF; CDR3 DNA: TGCGCCAGCAGCCAAGTAAAGGCAGGGGCGAATGGCTACACCTTC
clone size: few; J gene: TRBJ1-6; D gene: .; V gene: TRBV6-5; CDR3 protein: CASSYVGGGSPLHF; CDR3 DNA: TGTGCCAGCAGTTATGTGGGGGGGGGTTCACCCCTCCACTTT
clone size: .; J gene: TRBJ1-1; D gene: .; V gene: TRBV5-1; CDR3 protein: CASSYDPGTANTEAFF; CDR3 DNA: TGCGCCAGCAGCTATGATCCCGGGACCGCGAACACTGAAGCTTTCTTT
clone size: .; J gene: TRBJ1-1; D gene: .; V gene: TRBV28; CDR3 protein: CASKMDMQARQWAFF; CDR3 DNA: TGTGCCAGCAAAATGGATATGCAGGCTCGACAGTGGGCTTTCTTT
clone size: .; J gene: TRBJ1-2; D gene: .; V gene: TRBV6-5; CDR3 protein: CASSYSSGDYGYTF; CDR3 DNA: TGTGCCAGCAGTTACTCGAGCGGGGACTATGGCTACACCTTC
clone size: .; J gene: TRBJ1-1; D gene: TRBD1; V gene: TRBV6-5; CDR3 protein: CASSPQQGRGTEAFF; CDR3 DNA: TGTGCCAGCAGCCCACAACAGGGGAGGGGCACTGAAGCTTTCTTT
clone size: .; J gene: TRBJ2-7; D gene: .; V gene: TRBV28; CDR3 protein: CASSLFGQRYEQYF; CDR3 DNA: TGTGCCAGCAGTTTATTTGGACAGAGATACGAGCAGTACTTC
clone size: .; J gene: TRBJ1-1; D gene: .; V gene: TRBV12-5; CDR3 protein: CASGLGDTEAFF; CDR3 DNA: TGTGCTAGTGGTTTGGGGGACACTGAAGCTTTCTTT
clone size: few; J gene: TRBJ1-1; D gene: TRBD1; V gene: TRBV7-9; CDR3 protein: CASSLSGTGRGDTEAFF; CDR3 DNA: TGTGCCAGCAGCTTGTCCGGGACAGGGAGGGGCGACACTGAAGCTTTCTTT
clone size: .; J gene: TRBJ1-2; D gene: TRBD1; V gene: TRBV5-1; CDR3 protein: CASSLGRGPVYGYTF; CDR3 DNA: TGCGCCAGCAGCTTGGGCAGGGGGCCAGTTTATGGCTACACCTTC
clone size: .; J gene: TRBJ1-4; D gene: .; V gene: TRBV29-1; CDR3 protein: CSVRTGFNEKLFF; CDR3 DNA: TGCAGCGTTCGTACAGGGTTTAATGAAAAACTGTTTTTT
clone size: .; J gene: TRBJ2-1; D gene: .; V gene: TRBV27; CDR3 protein: CASSLRPDSNNEQFF; CDR3 DNA: TGTGCCAGCAGTTTACGACCGGACAGTAACAATGAGCAGTTCTTC
clone size: .; J gene: TRBJ1-6; D gene: .; V gene: TRBV6-4; CDR3 protein: CASSAGANSPLHF; CDR3 DNA: TGTGCCAGCAGTGCAGGGGCGAATTCACCCCTCCACTTT
clone size: few; J gene: TRBJ1-2; D gene: .; V gene: TRBV9; CDR3 protein: CASSVEGQIGYTF; CDR3 DNA: TGTGCCAGCAGCGTAGAAGGACAGATTGGCTACACCTTC
clone size: .; J gene: TRBJ1-6; D gene: TRBD1; V gene: TRBV14; CDR3 protein: CASSQLTGGLAPLHF; CDR3 DNA: TGTGCCAGCAGCCAATTGACAGGGGGCTTGGCACCCCTCCACTTT
clone size: .; J gene: TRBJ1-2; D gene: .; V gene: TRBV6-5; CDR3 protein: CASSLDSTHGYTF; CDR3 DNA: TGTGCCAGCAGCCTGGACTCGACTCATGGCTACACCTTC
clone size: .; J gene: TRBJ1-1; D gene: TRBD1; V gene: TRBV14; CDR3 protein: CASSLRTGGTEAFF; CDR3 DNA: TGTGCCAGCAGCCTTAGGACAGGGGGCACTGAAGCTTTCTTT
clone size: .; J gene: TRBJ1-1; D gene: .; V gene: TRBV5-6; CDR3 protein: CASSLPSGGTEAFF; CDR3 DNA: TGTGCCAGCAGCTTACCTTCGGGGGGCACTGAAGCTTTCTTT
clone size: .; J gene: TRBJ1-2; D gene: .; V gene: TRBV2; CDR3 protein: CAKWDGLSYGYTF; CDR3 DNA: TGTGCCAAATGGGACGGCCTTAGCTATGGCTACACCTTC
clone size: .; J gene: TRBJ1-1; D gene: TRBD1; V gene: TRBV30; CDR3 protein: CAWSAGTAGRWDFF; CDR3 DNA: TGTGCCTGGAGCGCGGGGACAGCGGGGAGGTGGGATTTCTTT
clone size: .; J gene: TRBJ1-2; D gene: .; V gene: TRBV7-9; CDR3 protein: CASSLARLGNNYGYTF; CDR3 DNA: TGTGCCAGCAGCTTAGCGCGTCTAGGGAACAACTATGGCTACACCTTC
clone size: few; J gene: TRBJ2-5; D gene: TRBD2; V gene: TRBV30; CDR3 protein: CAWSVRGTSGKKYF; CDR3 DNA: TGTGCCTGGAGTGTACGAGGGACTAGCGGAAAAAAGTACTTC
clone size: .; J gene: TRBJ1-2; D gene: .; V gene: TRBV20-1; CDR3 protein: CSEAGDYGYTF; CDR3 DNA: TGCAGTGAAGCGGGGGACTATGGCTACACCTTC
clone size: .; J gene: TRBJ2-7; D gene: .; V gene: TRBV3-1/TRBV3-2; CDR3 protein: CASSPYQRRGGDEQYF; CDR3 DNA: TGTGCCAGCAGCCCCTATCAGCGGAGAGGAGGCGACGAGCAGTACTTC
clone size: .; J gene: TRBJ2-6; D gene: .; V gene: TRBV6-2/TRBV6-3; CDR3 protein: CASSYNSGANVLTF; CDR3 DNA: TGTGCCAGCAGTTACAACTCTGGGGCCAACGTCCTGACTTTC
clone size: .; J gene: TRBJ1-5; D gene: .; V gene: TRBV19; CDR3 protein: CASSGEGGNQPQHF; CDR3 DNA: TGTGCCAGTAGTGGAGAGGGGGGGAATCAGCCCCAGCATTTT
clone size: .; J gene: TRBJ1-6; D gene: .; V gene: TRBV19; CDR3 protein: CASSFRGTNSPLHF; CDR3 DNA: TGTGCCAGTAGTTTCAGGGGAACGAATTCACCCCTCCACTTT
clone size: .; J gene: TRBJ2-3; D gene: TRBD1; V gene: TRBV12-3/TRBV12-4; CDR3 protein: CATRDRVADTQYF; CDR3 DNA: TGTGCCACCCGGGACAGGGTGGCAGATACGCAGTATTTT
clone size: .; J gene: TRBJ1-1; D gene: .; V gene: TRBV6-6; CDR3 protein: CASSTLNTEAFF; CDR3 DNA: TGTGCCAGCAGTACCTTGAACACTGAAGCTTTCTTT
clone size: .; J gene: TRBJ1-1; D gene: .; V gene: TRBV5-5; CDR3 protein: CASSSETANTEAFF; CDR3 DNA: TGTGCCAGCAGCTCCGAGACAGCCAACACTGAAGCTTTCTTT
clone size: .; J gene: TRBJ1-6; D gene: TRBD1; V gene: TRBV30; CDR3 protein: CAWSRTGNNSPLHF; CDR3 DNA: TGTGCCTGGAGCCGGACAGGGAATAATTCACCCCTCCACTTT
clone size: .; J gene: TRBJ2-3; D gene: TRBD1; V gene: TRBV5-6; CDR3 protein: CASSGTGTGIPQYF; CDR3 DNA: TGTGCCAGCAGCGGAACCGGGACAGGGATTCCGCAGTATTTT
clone size: .; J gene: TRBJ2-7; D gene: TRBD1; V gene: TRBV7-6; CDR3 protein: CASSPGQGGSYEQYF; CDR3 DNA: TGTGCCAGCAGCCCCGGACAGGGAGGCTCCTACGAGCAGTACTTC
clone size: .; J gene: TRBJ1-6; D gene: TRBD1; V gene: TRBV5-1; CDR3 protein: CASSPGQGADSPLHF; CDR3 DNA: TGCGCCAGCAGCCCCGGACAGGGGGCGGATTCACCCCTCCACTTT
clone size: .; J gene: TRBJ2-7; D gene: TRBD1; V gene: TRBV28; CDR3 protein: CASRATGASYEQYF; CDR3 DNA: TGTGCCAGCCGAGCGACAGGGGCTTCCTACGAGCAGTACTTC
clone size: .; J gene: TRBJ2-3; D gene: .; V gene: TRBV7-9; CDR3 protein: CASSPPPGARGDTQYF; CDR3 DNA: TGTGCCAGCAGCCCCCCACCGGGGGCGCGTGGAGATACGCAGTATTTT
clone size: .; J gene: TRBJ2-1; D gene: TRBD1; V gene: TRBV6-4; CDR3 protein: CASGAGTGNGDEQFF; CDR3 DNA: TGTGCCAGCGGGGCCGGGACAGGGAACGGCGATGAGCAGTTCTTC
clone size: .; J gene: TRBJ2-2; D gene: TRBD2; V gene: TRBV18; CDR3 protein: CASSPLMSGGTTGELFF; CDR3 DNA: TGTGCCAGCTCACCCCTGATGTCGGGGGGGACCACCGGGGAGCTGTTTTTT